This TCR beta chain appears in the sequencing data of a study of T cells in Graves' hyperthyroidism and ophthalmopathy. The CDR3 contains 13 residues. Trimming stripped 5 bases from V and 4 bases from J, with 12 bases between. Germline-derived CDR1 and CDR2 are SGHTA and FQGNSA. Study-level results: Blood also held most thyroid clonotypes expanded beyond 0.001.

This clonotype was seen repeatedly, ten times or more. No antigen is known for it. RNA transcripts served as the template for amplifying TCR beta CDR3 regions. Carried out on the TCR CDR3, a first-round RT-PCR used the HTBI primer set. TCRdb itself ran the multiplex PCR reads through MiXCR, one entry per CDR3 protein. This sample has about 360,000 distinct CDR3 sequences; 13% occur once, and the top ten carry 9.2%. The sequenced sample was blood. This rearrangement joins TRBV7-2 to TRBJ2-7; D unresolved. This sequence originates from a woman aged 18-30 years with Graves' hyperthyroidism. CDR3 in amino acids: CASSPTLGYEQYF. The DNA of the CDR3 is TGTGCCAGCAGCCCCACCCTTGGGTACGAGCAGTACTTC.